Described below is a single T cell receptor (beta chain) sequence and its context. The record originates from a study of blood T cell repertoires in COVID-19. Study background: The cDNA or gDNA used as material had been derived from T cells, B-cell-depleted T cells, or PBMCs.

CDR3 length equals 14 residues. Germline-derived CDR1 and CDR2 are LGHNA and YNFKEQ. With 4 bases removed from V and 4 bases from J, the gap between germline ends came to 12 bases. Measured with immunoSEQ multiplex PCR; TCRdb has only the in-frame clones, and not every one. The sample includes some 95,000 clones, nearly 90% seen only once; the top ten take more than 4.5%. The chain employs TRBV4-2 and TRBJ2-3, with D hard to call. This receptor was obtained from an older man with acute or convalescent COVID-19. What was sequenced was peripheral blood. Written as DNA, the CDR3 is TGTGCCAGCAGCCCCGAGATTGTATCAGATACGCAGTATTTT. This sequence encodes CASSPEIVSDTQYF.